This TCR beta chain is drawn from a study of OX40 agonist ivuxolimab in advanced cancers. Points from the study as a whole: The antigen specificity of the peripheral T cells (those that were expanded) was not determined. Among some nonresponders, normalized T-cell clonal expansion was also low. At 0.1 to 3.0 mg/kg, clonal expansion of CD4+ and CD8+ blood T cells had occurred by week 6.

Blood got drawn at baseline, again on cycle 4 day 1, and then on cycle 7 day 1. This clone occurred a few times. Its matching antigen is unknown. Repertoires were generated with immunoSEQ multiplex PCR, while TCRdb's copy carries only in-frame clones and drops some. Among tens of thousands of clones listed, almost 95% were seen once. The germline V and J ends were trimmed by 5 bases and 0 bases, with 11 bases remaining between them. CDR3 size: 15 residues. Germline CDR1 is LNHNV and CDR2 is YYDKDF (reference sequence). This clonotype was sampled from an adult with an advanced solid tumor such as melanoma, head and neck, liver or kidney cancer. The starting material was CD4+ or CD8+ T cells sorted from blood, obtained in a trial of the OX40 agonist ivuxolimab. The V call is TRBV15, the J call TRBJ1-5, with D possibly TRBD1 on 5 matching bases. The CDR3 DNA is TGTGCCACCAGCGGGGGAACGAATAGCAATCAGCCCCAGCATTTT. It specifies CATSGGTNSNQPQHF.